This T cell receptor (beta chain) was obtained from a study of CD4 T cells in relation to SARS-CoV-2 and coronaviruses. Study findings and constraints: SARS-CoV-2-driven expansion was significantly weaker in crossreactive than monoreactive clones.

In this sample, this clone turned up once. What it recognizes is unknown. Before the COVID-19 pandemic, during about 2010-2018, CD4+ T cells were taken from unexposed donors. CD4+ T cells were isolated from the cells after less than 13 days of culture. Cells permitting, SARS-CoV-2 S/N and four cold-coronavirus spikes were tested on unexposed-donor CD4+ T cells. Cultures received half-medium IL-2 refreshes on days 3 and 7. V gave up 8 bases and J gave up 2 bases, with 18 bases separating them. This CDR3 is built from 15 residues. Germline V CDR1 and CDR2: MNHNY, SVGAGI (reference sequence). Assay used: immunoSEQ multiplex PCR; TCRdb lists only in-frame clones, some missing. The sample holds roughly 30,000 clones; around 80% are singletons and the top ten take around 15%.

The chain links TRBV6-6 to TRBJ1-1; D might be TRBD1 (5 bases). The source is a human donor in good health. Sequenced sample: CD4+ T cells from PBMCs, cultured in vitro. The CDR3 protein is CASGRDRGFNTEAFF. The CDR3 DNA sequence: TGTGCCAGCGGCCGGGACCGGGGATTTAACACTGAAGCTTTCTTT.